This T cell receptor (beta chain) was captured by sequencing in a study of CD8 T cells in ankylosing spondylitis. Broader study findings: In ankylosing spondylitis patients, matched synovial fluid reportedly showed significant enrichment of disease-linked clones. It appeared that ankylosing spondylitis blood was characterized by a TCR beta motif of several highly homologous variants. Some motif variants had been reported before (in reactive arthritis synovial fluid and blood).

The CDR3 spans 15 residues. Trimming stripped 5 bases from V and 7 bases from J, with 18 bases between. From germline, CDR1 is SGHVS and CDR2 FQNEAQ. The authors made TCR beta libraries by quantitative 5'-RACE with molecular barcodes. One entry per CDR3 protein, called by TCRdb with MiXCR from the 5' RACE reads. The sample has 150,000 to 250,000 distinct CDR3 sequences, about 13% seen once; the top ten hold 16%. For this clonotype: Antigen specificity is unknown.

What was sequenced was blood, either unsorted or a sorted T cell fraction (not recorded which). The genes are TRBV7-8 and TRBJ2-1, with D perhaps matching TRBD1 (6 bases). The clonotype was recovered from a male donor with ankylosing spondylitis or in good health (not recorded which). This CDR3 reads CASSPSMGAGNEQFF. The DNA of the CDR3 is TGTGCCAGCAGCCCATCAATGGGGGCAGGAAATGAGCAGTTCTTC.